The 27 T cell receptor beta chains below were found in one sample sequenced in a study of molecular identifiers for immune sequencing clone quantification. TCRdb independently ran MiXCR on the PCR reads; one entry per CDR3 protein. The table has about 97,000 distinct CDR3 sequences, 24% seen once. The sample taken for sequencing was naive CD8+ T cells from blood, with Jurkat cell RNA spiked in. Subset: FACS-sorted CD8+CD4-CCR7+CD45RA+ naive T cells. These receptors were taken from a human donor in good health. Some libraries in this study had Jurkat cell RNA spiked in.

A remark on this clonotype: Just one base apart from a much larger clone, this may be a read error. V and J are TRBV5-1 and TRBJ2-7; TRBD1 might be the D (6 bases). The CDR3 has 16 amino acids. The germline V gene encodes CDR1 SGHRS and CDR2 YFSETQ. Trimming pared 0 bases from V and 2 bases from J, leaving 15 bases between. DNA for the CDR3: TGCGCCAGCAGCTTGGCCAGGACAGTAGTAACCTACGAGCAGTACTTC. Amino acids: CASSLARTVVTYEQYF.

About this clonotype: At one boundary the junction diverges from the germline segment, which might be a read error. The chain is built from TRBV27 and TRBJ1-4; D not certain. The germline gives CDR1 MNHEY, CDR2 SMNVEV (reference sequence). This CDR3 region has 14 residues. The CDR3 bases are TGTGCCAGCAGTTTTTTGACAACTAATGAAAGACTGTTTTTT. Encoded protein: CASSFLTTNERLFF.

This clonotype was seen ten or more times. This sequence joins TRBV13 and TRBJ2-3; the D gene is possibly TRBD1 (5 bases). V lost 6 bases and J lost 3, with 13 bases in between. This CDR3 has 14 amino acids. The germline V gene has CDR1 PRHDT and CDR2 FYEKMQ (reference sequence). CDR3 sequence reads: CASSGAGLTDTQYF. The CDR3, as DNA: TGTGCCAGCAGTGGGGCAGGGTTAACAGATACGCAGTATTTT.

Details on this clonotype: At one end the junction does not follow the germline gene, possibly because of a read error. CDR3 region: CASRYLRADQPRHF. CDR3 DNA sequence: TGTGCCAGCCGTTACCTCCGGGCGGATCAGCCCCGGCATTTT. This sequence joins TRBV6-2 or TRBV6-3 and TRBJ1-5, with unresolved D. CDR3 size: 14 residues. Germline V gene sequence: CDR1 MNHEY, CDR2 SVGEGT.

As regards this clonotype: Since a much larger clone is just one base distant, this may be a read error. V gene TRBV20-1 combines with J gene TRBJ2-7, with no clear D. The germline V and J ends were trimmed by 0 bases and 2 bases, with 11 bases remaining between them. CDR3 length: 14 amino acids. Germline V gene sequence: CDR1 DFQATT, CDR2 SNEGSKA (reference sequence). The CDR3 loop is CSARDLGSPYEQYF. The CDR3 coding sequence is TGCAGTGCTAGAGATTTGGGTTCACCCTACGAGCAGTACTTC.

Concerning this clonotype: A much larger clonotype is one base distant, so this may be a read error. The chain links TRBV29-1 to TRBJ2-2; TRBD1 is a possible D gene (6 bases). This CDR3 has 11 residues. In germline, CDR1 is SQVTM, CDR2 ANQGSEA. The CDR3 DNA reads as TGCAGCTACAGGGCCACCGGGGAGCTGTCTTTT. Protein product: CSYRATGELSF.

The chain recombines TRBV29-1 with TRBJ2-3; tentatively, D is TRBD2 (7 bases). Germline CDR1 is SQVTM and CDR2 is ANQGSEA. The CDR3 is 14 amino acids. The ends were cut back, 4 bases at V and 4 bases at J, with 15 bases in the middle. CDR3 protein: CSVGEGGSSDTQYF. The DNA of the CDR3 is TGCAGCGTTGGCGAGGGGGGGAGCTCAGATACGCAGTATTTT.

This clonotype was recorded a few times. This chain connects TRBV24-1 to TRBJ2-1; tentatively, D is TRBD2 (5 bases). Trimming left V 3 bases short and J 4 bases short, with 6 bases between. Germline CDR1 is KGHDR and CDR2 is SFDVKD. There are 13 residues in the CDR3. The CDR3 sequence: CATSDGRYNEQFF. CDR3 DNA: TGTGCCACCAGTGATGGGAGATACAATGAGCAGTTCTTC.

Regarding this clonotype: This may stem from a read error, because a much larger clone lies one nucleotide away. The CDR3 ends on some other residue instead of the conserved phenylalanine or tryptophan, so this is likely a read error. Because the CDR3's place on the DNA is in doubt, the DNA is left out and the CDR3 is given as listed by TCRdb. The chain employs TRBV21-1 and TRBJ2-5. TRBV21-1 is classified as a pseudogene. The CDR3 sequence runs 12 residues, both termini included. CDR3 in amino acids: CASSKMGETQYL.

A word on this clonotype: This may come from a read error, since a much larger clone is one base off. This chain links TRBV29-1 with TRBJ2-7; unclear D gene. Germline V gene data show CDR1 as SQVTM and CDR2 as ANQGSEA. This CDR3 contains 13 residues. V lost 5 bases and J 5 bases, leaving 16 bases between the germline ends. CDR3 nucleotides: TGCAGCGTTTTGGGTGACGCAGCCCACGAGCAGTACTTC. Translation gives CSVLGDAAHEQYF.

Turning to this clonotype: This sequence may be a read error, since a much larger clone differs from it by one base. This chain uses TRBV7-6 with TRBJ1-4, with D unresolved. This CDR3 spans 13 amino acids. Germline CDR1 is SGHVS and CDR2 is FNYEAQ. The CDR3: CASSLSSEGKLVF. The CDR3 coding sequence is TGTGCCAGCAGCTTAAGTTCAGAAGGGAAACTGGTTTTT.

This clonotype was recorded many times. The V and J genes are TRBV30 and TRBJ2-3; 8 nucleotides line up with TRBD2. With 2 bases clipped from V and 1 base from J, the junction kept 5 bases outside the gene matches. This CDR3 region has 15 residues. The germline gives CDR1 GTSNPN, CDR2 SVGIG (reference sequence). The CDR3 sequence: CAWSFSGMRTDTQYF. The CDR3 DNA follows: TGTGCCTGGAGTTTTAGCGGGATGCGCACAGATACGCAGTATTTT. Supplemented by reference TRBV30 and TRBJ2-3, the full variable domain reads SQTIHQWPATLVQPVGSPLSLECTVEGTSNPNLYWYRQAAGRGLQLLFYSVGIGQISSEVPQNLSASRPQDRQFILSSKKLLLSDSGFYLCAWSFSGMRTDTQYFGPGTRLTVL.

This clonotype was counted a few times. A much larger clone lies a single base off, so this may be a read error. The chain recombines TRBV3-1 with TRBJ2-7, with D unclear. From germline, CDR1 is LGHDT and CDR2 YNNKEL (reference sequence). The CDR3 covers 14 residues. The CDR3 DNA reads TGTGCCAGCAGCCAAGGCTACAATGCCTACAAGCAGTACTTC. Translation: CASSQGYNAYKQYF.

Worth noting for this clonotype: A read error is possible here, since a much larger clone lies one base away. The genes are TRBV6-5 and TRBJ2-1, with D perhaps TRBD1 or TRBD2 (5 bases each). Germline loops: CDR1 MNHEY, CDR2 SVGAGI. V lost 0 bases and J lost 8, with 11 bases in between. There are 14 residues in the CDR3. The CDR3 DNA is TGTGCCAGCAGTTACTCTGGGACCCGGGATGAGCAGTTCTTC. It encodes CASSYSGTRDEQFF.

About this clonotype itself: A much bigger clone sits one base away, suggesting this may be a read error. This is likely a read error, given that the CDR3 carries no conserved phenylalanine or tryptophan at its end. This chain links TRBV20-1 with TRBJ2-3, with D perhaps being TRBD1 or TRBD2 (5 bases each). Trimming took off 2 bases at V and 2 bases at J, with 17 bases between the two ends. The CDR3 is 16 residues long. Germline V gene lookup returns CDR1 DFQATT and CDR2 SNEGSKA (reference sequence). CDR3 loop: CSARIEGTSTTDTQYI. In DNA, the CDR3 is TGCAGTGCTAGAATCGAGGGGACCTCGACCACAGATACGCAGTATATT.

At least ten counts were recorded for this clonotype. The V gene is TRBV4-1, the J gene TRBJ2-7; D might be TRBD1 (6 bases). With 1 base removed from V and 4 bases from J, the gap between germline ends came to 11 bases. The CDR3 has 14 residues. CDR1 is MGHRA and CDR2 is YSYEKL in the germline V gene. The CDR3 reads CASSQGDRTYEQYF. The CDR3 DNA reads as TGCGCCAGCAGCCAAGGCGACAGGACATACGAGCAGTACTTC.

This clonotype was seen repeatedly, ten times or more. The J gene is TRBJ2-3, the V gene TRBV28, with D perhaps matching TRBD1 (6 bases). Per the germline V gene, CDR1 is MDHEN and CDR2 is SYDVKM. The CDR3 is 16 residues long. The V end lost 2 bases, the J end lost 6 bases, and 18 bases lay between the germline ends. CDR3 bases: TGTGCCAGCAGTTTACAGTCTCCCGCAACAGGGGATACGCAGTATTTT. Its translation is CASSLQSPATGDTQYF.

The chain couples TRBV7-2 to TRBJ1-5; 7 bases are a match to TRBD1. CDR1 and CDR2 (germline): SGHTA, FQGNSA. This CDR3 contains 14 residues. V was clipped by 5 bases and J by 6 bases; unmatched bases: 7. The CDR3 loop is CASSHNRGGQPQHF. In DNA, the CDR3 is TGTGCCAGCAGCCACAACAGGGGTGGTCAGCCCCAGCATTTT. The complete variable domain, with remaining parts taken from reference TRBV7-2 and TRBJ1-5, reads GAGVSQSPSNKVTEKGKDVELRCDPISGHTALYWYRQSLGQGLEFLIYFQGNSAPDKSGLPSDRFSAERTGGSVSTLTIQRTQQEDSAVYLCASSHNRGGQPQHFGDGTRLSIL.

Ten or more counts support this clonotype. V gene TRBV5-6 combines with J gene TRBJ2-7; 10 positions agree with TRBD2. The CDR3 spans 15 residues. Germline trimming cut 1 base from V and 2 bases from J; bases unmatched to any gene: 3. Germline CDR1 and CDR2: SGHDT and YYEEEE. The CDR3 DNA sequence: TGTGCCAGCAGCTTGAAGCGGGGGGGCCCCTACGAGCAGTACTTC. This sequence encodes CASSLKRGGPYEQYF. Using reference TRBV5-6 and TRBJ2-7 for the parts outside the CDR3, the full variable domain is DAGVTQSPTHLIKTRGQQVTLRCSPKSGHDTVSWYQQALGQGPQFIFQYYEEEERQRGNFPDRFSGHQFPNYSSELNVNALLLGDSALYLCASSLKRGGPYEQYFGPGTRLTVT.

A word on this clonotype: A much larger clone lies one base from this, so it may be a read error. The chain employs TRBV19 and TRBJ2-7; weak D call: TRBD2 (5 bases). V was clipped by 3 bases and J by 10 bases, with 19 bases between them. Germline assignment: CDR1 LNHDA and CDR2 SQIVND (reference sequence). The CDR3 has 14 residues. CDR3 DNA: TGTGCCAGTAGTATTGGTAGCGCACTTGGAGATCAGTACTTC. Protein: CASSIGSALGDQYF.

The chain couples TRBV6-1 to TRBJ2-7; 11 nucleotides match TRBD2. The junction had 7 bases not matched to a gene; V was cut back by 2 bases and J by 1 base. This CDR3 spans 17 amino acids. Germline V CDR1 and CDR2: MNHNS, SASEGT. The CDR3 nucleotides are TGTGCCAGCAGTGAACTCCTAGCGGGAGGTGGTTCCTACGAGCAGTACTTC. Its protein is CASSELLAGGGSYEQYF.

In this sample, this clonotype turned up many times. The genes are TRBV4-2 and TRBJ2-6; unclear D gene. Germline V gene lookup returns CDR1 LGHNA and CDR2 YNFKEQ. Trimming shortened V by 4 bases and J by 0 bases, and 7 bases separated the two germline ends. The length of the CDR3 is 15 residues. The DNA for the CDR3 is TGTGCCAGCAGCCCCGGATCCTCTGGGGCCAACGTCCTGACTTTC. This translates into CASSPGSSGANVLTF.

V gene TRBV12-3 or TRBV12-4 combines with J gene TRBJ1-2; 10 bases fit TRBD1. J was trimmed by 4 bases and V by 9 bases; bases with no gene match: 11. This CDR3 contains 15 residues. CDR3 amino acids: CARTNPTGGGYGYTF. In DNA form, the CDR3 reads TGTGCCAGGACGAATCCGACAGGGGGCGGCTATGGCTACACCTTC.

With regard to this clonotype: This may come from a read error, since a much larger clone is one base off. The J gene is TRBJ1-1, the V gene TRBV20-1; TRBD1 aligns across 7 bases. The CDR3 is 13 amino acids. From germline, CDR1 is DFQATT and CDR2 SNEGSKA (reference sequence). The CDR3 DNA is TGCAGTGCTAGGGGGACAGCGAACACTGAAACTTTCTTT. Translation: CSARGTANTETFF.

There are many counts of this clonotype. The chain uses TRBV27 and TRBJ2-7; TRBD1 agrees at 10 bases. The germline V gene has CDR1 MNHEY and CDR2 SMNVEV (reference sequence). CDR3 length: 14 amino acids. The ends lost 5 bases at V and 4 bases at J; junction bases unmatched: 5. CDR3 sequence (DNA): TGTGCCAGCAGTCCGGGGACAGGGGAGTACGAGCAGTACTTC. This encodes CASSPGTGEYEQYF.

This clonotype was seen repeatedly, ten times or more. This chain links TRBV7-9 with TRBJ2-2; D is unclear. The V end was cut by 5 bases, the J end by 3 bases, with 4 bases between. This CDR3 comprises 12 residues. Germline CDR1 and CDR2: SEHNR and FQNEAQ (reference sequence). The CDR3 nucleotides read TGTGCCAGCAGCCCCGACACCGGGGAGCTGTTTTTT. As protein: CASSPDTGELFF.

This clonotype came up many times. The V call is TRBV6-1, the J call TRBJ1-1; 7 bases line up with TRBD1. The CDR3 consists of 14 residues. Germline V gives CDR1 MNHNS, CDR2 SASEGT. After removal of 6 bases from V and 1 base from J, the junction contained 5 bases not matched to a gene. The CDR3 DNA sequence: TGTGCCAGCAGAGAGGGGACAGCGAACACTGAAGCTTTCTTT. Translating it yields CASREGTANTEAFF.